These T cell receptor beta chains were read from a single sample in a study of blood T cell repertoires in COVID-19. Sequenced by immunoSEQ multiplex PCR; TCRdb stores in-frame clones only, minus some. The data show about 41,000 clones, roughly 89% seen once. Sequenced: peripheral blood. The receptors were gathered from a man aged 35-49 years with COVID-19, enrolled during active disease. The CDR3 runs from the conserved cysteine through the conserved F or W. The D gene is left open where the match is weak. The size field is filled for only some rows; it gives once, few, many or a size class.

.	TRBV7-9	TRBJ2-7	.	TGTGCCAGCAGCTTAGGTTCGGCACCGGGGCAGTACTTC	CASSLGSAPGQYF
TRBD1	TRBV3-1/TRBV3-2	TRBJ1-6	.	TGTGCCAGCAGCCAACCCGGGACAGGGAATTCACCCCTCCACTTT	CASSQPGTGNSPLHF
TRBD1	TRBV2	TRBJ2-2	.	TGTGCCAGCAGTTGGACAGGGGGGAACACCGGGGAGCTGTTTTTT	CASSWTGGNTGELFF
.	TRBV5-1	TRBJ2-2	.	TGCGCCAGCAGCTTGGGGGACTTACCGAACACCGGGGAGCTGTTTTTT	CASSLGDLPNTGELFF
TRBD1	TRBV3-1/TRBV3-2	TRBJ2-1	.	TGTGCCAGCAGCCAACCTCGGGACAGGGGCTACAATGAGCAGTTCTTC	CASSQPRDRGYNEQFF
.	TRBV5-1	TRBJ2-7	once	TGCGCCAGCAGAAGAGTACCGAGCTCCTACGAGCAGTACTTC	CASRRVPSSYEQYF
TRBD2	TRBV7-8	TRBJ2-1	once	TGTGCCAGCAGCTTTTGGGGGGAGCGGGAGGTCCATAACGAGCAGTTCTTC	CASSFWGEREVHNEQFF
TRBD2	TRBV7-2	TRBJ2-1	.	TGTGCCAGCAGCCAATCTGGGACTAGCGGTCTTGGGCAGTTCTTC	CASSQSGTSGLGQFF
TRBD2	TRBV5-8	TRBJ2-1	.	TGTGCCAGCAGCTTGACGGGACTAGGGGTCAGCTCCTACAATGAGCAGTTCTTC	CASSLTGLGVSSYNEQFF
.	TRBV11-2	TRBJ1-3	once	TGTGCCAGCAGCCCTAGCGGGCAGGCCTCTGGAAACACCATATATTTT	CASSPSGQASGNTIYF
TRBD1	TRBV28	TRBJ2-2	.	TGTGCCAGCACTGGACAGGGTAACACCGGGGAGCTGTTTTTT	CASTGQGNTGELFF
.	TRBV5-4	TRBJ2-5	.	TGTGCCAGCAGCTCACCGCGACAAGAAGAGACCCAGTACTTC	CASSSPRQEETQYF
.	TRBV2	TRBJ1-6	few	TGTGCCAGCAGTGTCGGAGGAAAGTCCTATAATTCACCCCTCCACTTT	CASSVGGKSYNSPLHF
TRBD2	TRBV11-2	TRBJ2-7	.	TGTGCCAGCAGCTTAGGGATAGGACTAGCGGGAGGCCCCTCCTACGAGCAGTACTTC	CASSLGIGLAGGPSYEQYF
TRBD1	TRBV30	TRBJ1-2	few	TGTGCCTGGATAGGACAGGGCAAGTCCTATGGCTACACCTTC	CAWIGQGKSYGYTF
.	TRBV5-6	TRBJ2-7	.	TGTGCCAGCAGCTTCATACCCACAGGGAACAGCTACGAGCAGTACTTC	CASSFIPTGNSYEQYF
TRBD1	TRBV6-5	TRBJ2-5	.	TGTGCCAGCAGGGGGACAGTCGTCGCTCAAGAGACCCAGTACTTC	CASRGTVVAQETQYF
.	TRBV25-1	TRBJ1-2	.	TGTGCCAGCAGTGATCTGGGCCAGGGTGGCTATGGCTACACCTTC	CASSDLGQGGYGYTF
TRBD2	TRBV6-5	TRBJ2-1	.	TGTGCCAGCAGGTGGAAACTAGCGGGGGCCGATGAGCAGTTCTTC	CASRWKLAGADEQFF
TRBD1	TRBV28	TRBJ1-4	.	TGTGCCAGCACCTCTCAAGGGACAGAAAATGAAAAACTGTTTTTT	CASTSQGTENEKLFF
.	TRBV5-6	TRBJ1-5	.	TGTGCCAGCAGCTTGTTTGGCGGTTTCGGTCAGCCCCAGCATTTT	CASSLFGGFGQPQHF
TRBD2	TRBV12-3/TRBV12-4	TRBJ2-3	.	TGTGCCAGCAGAACTAGCGGGGGTGATACGCAGTATTTT	CASRTSGGDTQYF
TRBD2	TRBV5-6	TRBJ2-1	.	TGTGCCAGCAGGTTAGCGGGAGTGGTTGAGCAGTTCTTC	CASRLAGVVEQFF
.	TRBV12-5	TRBJ2-5	.	TGTGCTAGTGGTTTGCTCCTCAGGGGTGATGAGACCCAGTACTTC	CASGLLLRGDETQYF
.	TRBV15	TRBJ2-3	.	TGTGCCACCAGCAGACTAGGGGCTGATACGCAGTATTTT	CATSRLGADTQYF
.	TRBV12-3/TRBV12-4	TRBJ1-4	.	TGTGCCAGCAGTTCTGGGGGCGGGCGTAAACTGTTTTTT	CASSSGGGRKLFF
.	TRBV5-1	TRBJ2-7	once	TGCGCCAGCAGCCCCGGAGAGGGAGCCTACGAGCAGTACTTC	CASSPGEGAYEQYF
TRBD1	TRBV3-1/TRBV3-2	TRBJ2-6	.	TGTGCCAGCAGCCGACGGACAGGGAGCTCTGGGGCCAACGTCCTGACTTTC	CASSRRTGSSGANVLTF
TRBD2	TRBV6-1	TRBJ2-1	once	TGTGCCAGCAGTGCCTTACTAGCGGGGAGCCCCGATGAGCAGTTCTTC	CASSALLAGSPDEQFF